The clone carrying this TCR beta chain has only a few counts. Its cognate antigen is unknown. PCR was performed using 60 Vbeta and 13 Jbeta primers. Some clones are missing from TCRdb's copy, which holds only in-frame ones; the method was immunoSEQ multiplex PCR. The sample lists approximately 170,000 clones, almost 80% occurring once. This sample was included in a study of cytomegalovirus exposure and HLA in healthy donors. Study-wide points: A later analysis linked a missense DCLRE1C variant to TCR beta V- and J-gene trimming. The study recorded 150 to 200 TCR beta chains that were cytomegalovirus-associated. Most subjects' HLA-A and HLA-B alleles were reportedly predicted from TCR beta sequences.

Trimming took off 1 base at V and 4 bases at J, with 13 bases between the two ends. The CDR3 is made up of 15 amino acids. Germline V gene lookup returns CDR1 SGHVS and CDR2 FQNEAQ. The rearrangement uses TRBV7-8 and TRBJ1-2; D ambiguous. The clonotype was recovered from a man aged 18 to 29 in good health and CMV-seropositive. The sequenced sample consisted of PBMCs. For the CDR3, the DNA is TGTGCCAGCAGCTTAGAACGCAGTTACATCTATGGCTACACCTTC. This codes for CASSLERSYIYGYTF.